This T cell receptor (beta chain) was found in a study of shared clonotypes between healthy human individuals. Study-wide points: Only blood was sampled, and tissue TCR repertoires likely differ from blood ones. What limited the represented genetic and exposure-history diversity was the small number of donors.

Notes on this clone: What it binds is not known. This may be a read error: a much more frequent sequence differs by one nucleotide.

At a deep level, the assay was run. Assay used: immunoSEQ multiplex PCR; TCRdb lists only in-frame clones, some missing. The sample yields 400,000 to 550,000 clones, approximately 79% seen once. CDR3 size: 16 residues. The germline V gene has CDR1 SNHLY and CDR2 FYNNEI. The V end was cut by 3 bases, the J end by 3 bases, with 14 bases between. The source of this sequence is a woman aged 40 to 50 in good health. Some clones in this sample may be carry-over from other donors' samples. The chain uses TRBV2 and TRBJ2-2; D unresolved. The specimen was PBMCs. The CDR3 region has the DNA TGTGCCAGCAGTGATCGGGCATATGTGGACACCGGGGAGCTGTTTTTT. Its translation: CASSDRAYVDTGELFF.